This passage covers 16 T cell receptor beta chains from one sample sequenced in a study of blood T cell repertoires in COVID-19. Sequencing used immunoSEQ multiplex PCR; TCRdb keeps in-frame clones, though not all of them. The sample lists fewer than 50,000 clones, 70% to 85% occurring once. Sequenced sample: peripheral blood. The receptors were gathered from a human donor in a cohort sampled during active COVID-19.

The chain recombines TRBV6-4 with TRBJ2-4; 10 nucleotides align to TRBD2. V lost 3 bases to trimming and J lost 4 bases; unmatched junction nucleotides: 6. This CDR3 region has 16 residues. Germline V gene data show CDR1 as MRHNA and CDR2 as SNTAGT. The CDR3 DNA follows: TGTGCCAGCAGTGAGCCGACTAGCGGGTGGAAAAACATTCAGTACTTC. It translates to CASSEPTSGWKNIQYF.

The gene calls are TRBV2 and TRBJ2-7, with 8 bases identical to TRBD1. V lost 5 bases, J lost 2 bases, and 14 bases stayed unmatched. Germline CDR1 SNHLY, CDR2 FYNNEI. The CDR3 loop spans 17 amino acids. This chain's CDR3 is CASSRPNRGITPYEQYF. CDR3 nucleotides: TGTGCCAGCAGTCGACCGAACAGGGGGATAACCCCCTACGAGCAGTACTTC.

This clone was recorded once. This chain joins TRBV6-2 or TRBV6-3 and TRBJ1-1, with 9 nucleotides matching TRBD1. Germline V CDR1 and CDR2: MNHEY, SVGEGT. The V and J ends lost 4 bases and 1 base, in that order; junction bases with no gene match: 13. The CDR3 has 18 residues. The CDR3 sequence is CASSFLRTGGAQNTEAFF. CDR3 nucleotides: TGTGCCAGCAGTTTTTTAAGAACAGGGGGCGCCCAGAACACTGAAGCTTTCTTT.

Many counts were recorded for this clone. This sequence joins TRBV14 and TRBJ2-2, with a tentative D call TRBD1 (6 bases). Germline V lookup: CDR1 SGHDN, CDR2 FVKESK. V lost 3 bases to trimming and J lost 4 bases, with 12 bases between them. The CDR3 contains 15 residues. The CDR3 nucleotides read TGTGCCAGCAGCCAGACACAGGGTACCACCGGGGAGCTGTTTTTT. This encodes CASSQTQGTTGELFF. Drawing the rest from reference TRBV14 and TRBJ2-2, the complete variable domain is EAGVTQFPSHSVIEKGQTVTLRCDPISGHDNLYWYRRVMGKEIKFLLHFVKESKQDESGMPNNRFLAERTGGTYSTLKVQPAELEDSGVYFCASSQTQGTTGELFFGEGSRLTVL.

This clone was seen a handful of times. The chain carries TRBV7-2 and TRBJ2-2; weak D call: TRBD1 (5 bases). V was pared by 1 base and J by 1 base, with 16 bases between. CDR1 SGHTA and CDR2 FQGNSA come from the germline V gene. CDR3 length: 18 residues. The CDR3 DNA sequence: TGTGCCAGCAGCTTAGAGGGGAATCGTCCTCTGAACACCGGGGAGCTGTTTTTT. Translated, it gives CASSLEGNRPLNTGELFF.

The chain employs TRBV3-1 (or the pseudogene TRBV3-2) and TRBJ2-7, with TRBD2 matching over 13 bases. V shed 2 bases, J shed 2 bases, and the junction held 15 bases outside the gene matches. There are 20 residues in the CDR3. Germline CDR1 reads LGHDT; CDR2 reads YNNKEL (reference sequence). CDR3 coding DNA: TGTGCCAGCAGCCAAACCCGGACTAGCGGGAGCCTTGTATGGGCCTACGAGCAGTACTTC. The encoded protein is CASSQTRTSGSLVWAYEQYF.

DNA of the CDR3: TGTGCCAGCATGTCCCCTCCAGGACTTTACACTGAAGCTTTCTTT. Its translation: CASMSPPGLYTEAFF. The genes are TRBV30 and TRBJ1-1; D remains ambiguous. V lost 8 bases to trimming and J lost 3 bases, with 22 bases between them. The CDR3 is 15 residues long. The germline CDR1 and CDR2 sequences are GTSNPN and SVGIG (reference sequence). The full variable domain, completed using reference TRBV30 and TRBJ1-1, is SQTIHQWPATLVQPVGSPLSLECTVEGTSNPNLYWYRQAAGRGLQLLFYSVGIGQISSEVPQNLSASRPQDRQFILSSKKLLLSDSGFYLCASMSPPGLYTEAFFGQGTRLTVV.

The table lists this clone with a few counts. The genes are TRBV27 and TRBJ1-1, with D possibly matching TRBD1 (6 bases). V was clipped by 5 bases and J by 1 base, with 17 bases between them. The CDR3 sequence is 16 residues long. Germline assignment: CDR1 MNHEY and CDR2 SMNVEV (reference sequence). The CDR3 DNA follows: TGTGCCAGCAGTCCCTTGGGAGAACAGGGGAACACTGAAGCTTTCTTT. Its protein product is CASSPLGEQGNTEAFF.

CDR3 in amino acids: CASSTGGSNQPQHF. In nucleotides, the CDR3 is TGTGCCAGCTCCACAGGGGGTAGCAATCAGCCCCAGCATTTT. The J gene is TRBJ1-5, the V gene TRBV25-1; the match to TRBD1 covers 8 bases. The CDR3 runs 14 residues. Trimming removed 8 bases from V and 0 bases from J; junction bases left unmatched: 3. Germline loops: CDR1 MGHDK, CDR2 SYGVNS.

This clone was detected only once. This chain joins TRBV5-1 and TRBJ1-4; 7 positions agree with TRBD1. The germline CDR1 and CDR2 sequences are SGHRS and YFSETQ. The V gene end was trimmed by 1 base and the J gene end by 3 bases; junction bases not matched to a gene: 0. The CDR3 extends over 14 amino acids. The CDR3 bases are TGCGCCAGCAGCTTGCAGGGGGCTAATGAAAAACTGTTTTTT. It is translated as CASSLQGANEKLFF.

The chain has TRBV2 and TRBJ2-1; 14 bases are shared with TRBD2. CDR3 size: 16 residues. The germline CDR1 and CDR2 sequences are SNHLY and FYNNEI. Unmatched junction bases numbered 10, after V lost 6 bases and J lost 9 bases. The CDR3 loop is CASSNPGTSGSGEQFF. The CDR3 DNA reads TGTGCCAGCAGCAACCCCGGGACTAGCGGGAGCGGTGAGCAGTTCTTC.

This chain joins TRBV19 and TRBJ2-5; the match to TRBD1 covers 10 bases. The germline V gene encodes CDR1 LNHDA and CDR2 SQIVND (reference sequence). This CDR3 contains 15 residues. J gave up 4 bases and V 5 bases, and 7 bases lay outside the gene matches. CDR3 in amino acids: CASSADRGHGETQYF. As DNA, the CDR3 is TGTGCCAGTAGTGCCGACAGGGGGCACGGAGAGACCCAGTACTTC.

The chain recombines TRBV7-6 with TRBJ2-7; 7 positions match TRBD1. CDR3 length: 13 residues. Trimming took 11 bases from V and 3 from J; bases not matched to a gene: 10. CDR1 is SGHVS and CDR2 is FNYEAQ in the germline V gene. In DNA form, the CDR3 reads TGTGCCGTAACCGGACAGGACAGCTACGAGCAGTACTTC. Its protein is CAVTGQDSYEQYF.

This chain links TRBV10-3 with TRBJ2-7; TRBD2 aligns across 14 bases. CDR1 is ENHRY, CDR2 SYGVKD, per germline. The CDR3 runs to 15 residues. The J segment lost 3 bases and the V segment lost 6 bases, leaving 4 bases of the junction unmatched. The CDR3, as DNA: TGTGCCATCAGCACGGGACTAGCGGGAGTCTACGAGCAGTACTTC. Protein: CAISTGLAGVYEQYF.

This chain uses TRBV27 with TRBJ1-5, with TRBD1 identical over 10 bases. The CDR3 has 16 amino acids. Trimming at V came to 10 bases and at J to 2 bases, leaving 11 bases not matched to a gene. CDR1 MNHEY and CDR2 SMNVEV come from the germline V gene (reference sequence). CDR3 coding DNA: TGTGCCACCGCGATAGGGACAGGGGTTGGCAATCAGCCCCAGCATTTT. Its translation is CATAIGTGVGNQPQHF.

The CDR3 DNA reads TGTGCCAGCAGTGAGTTGGGCACACAGCCCCAGCATTTT. Its protein is CASSELGTQPQHF. V and J are TRBV2 and TRBJ1-5; no definite D call. The CDR3 is made up of 13 amino acids. Germline V CDR1 and CDR2: SNHLY, FYNNEI. Trimming took off 3 bases at V and 7 bases at J, with 10 bases between the two ends. Full variable domain (rest looked up from reference TRBV2 and TRBJ1-5): EPEVTQTPSHQVTQMGQEVILRCVPISNHLYFYWYRQILGQKVEFLVSFYNNEISEKSEIFDDQFSVERPDGSNFTLKIRSTKLEDSAMYFCASSELGTQPQHFGDGTRLSIL.